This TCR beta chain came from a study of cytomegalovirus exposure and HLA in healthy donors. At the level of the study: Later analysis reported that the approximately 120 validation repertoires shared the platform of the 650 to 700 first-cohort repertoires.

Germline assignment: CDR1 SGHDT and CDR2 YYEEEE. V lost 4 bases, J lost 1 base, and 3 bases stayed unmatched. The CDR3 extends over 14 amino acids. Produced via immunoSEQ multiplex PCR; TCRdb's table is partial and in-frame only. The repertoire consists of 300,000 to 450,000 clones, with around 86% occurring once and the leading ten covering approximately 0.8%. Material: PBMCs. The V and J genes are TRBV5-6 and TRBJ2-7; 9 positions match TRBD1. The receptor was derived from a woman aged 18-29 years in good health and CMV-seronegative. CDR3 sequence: CASSETGGSYEQYF. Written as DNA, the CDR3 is TGTGCCAGCAGCGAGACAGGGGGGTCCTACGAGCAGTACTTC.